This T cell receptor beta chain originates from a study of blood T cell repertoires in COVID-19. Study background: Both acute and convalescent COVID-19 samples were obtained from the United States, Italy and Spain. T cells, B-cell-depleted T cells, or PBMCs supplied cDNA or gDNA.

Sequencing was performed with immunoSEQ multiplex PCR; in TCRdb, only in-frame clones are kept and a portion is missing. The sample contains about 190,000 clones, roughly 80% of which appear only once. Donors were grouped by their self-reported clinical history. CDR1 KGHSH and CDR2 LQKENI come from the germline V gene. The CDR3 extends over 12 amino acids. V was trimmed by 2 bases and J by 11 bases, leaving 12 bases between them. The chain employs TRBV18 and TRBJ1-1, with TRBD1 as a possible D gene (6 bases). The sequenced sample consisted of PBMCs or T cells enriched from blood (not recorded which). The sequence derives from an older woman with acute COVID-19. In DNA form, the CDR3 reads TGTGCCAGCTCACCAAGAGGGGGTCTGGCTTTCTTT. Translation gives CASSPRGGLAFF.